This TCR beta chain appears in the sequencing data of a study of OX40 agonist ivuxolimab in advanced cancers. Repertoires were generated with immunoSEQ multiplex PCR, while TCRdb's copy carries only in-frame clones and drops some. The sample shows 90,000 or so clones, roughly nine tenths of them seen only once. The CDR3 spans 14 residues. Germline V gene data show CDR1 as MNHNY and CDR2 as SVGAGI (reference sequence). The V end was cut by 2 bases, the J end by 6 bases, with 11 bases between. This receptor was taken from an adult with an advanced solid tumor such as melanoma, head and neck, liver or kidney cancer. The rearrangement links TRBV6-6 to TRBJ2-1; D is ambiguous. The sample was CD4+ or CD8+ T cells sorted from blood, taken in a trial of the OX40 agonist ivuxolimab. CDR3 DNA sequence: TGTGCCAGCAGTTACGGGCCGTTGGCCAATGAGCAGTTCTTC. As protein: CASSYGPLANEQFF.